This is a list of T cell receptor beta chains from one sample in a study of blood T cell repertoires in COVID-19. Here immunoSEQ multiplex PCR was the method, and the copy in TCRdb shows in-frame clones only, minus some. This table has about 200,000 clones, 88% appearing once. Sequenced material: peripheral blood. Receptor source: a man between 18 and 29 years old with active or convalescent COVID-19. Both conserved end residues are trimmed from each CDR3. The D gene is left open where the match is weak.

J gene	D gene	V gene	CDR3 protein
TRBJ2-5	.	TRBV6-2/TRBV6-3	ASSYVGGQETQY
TRBJ1-1	.	TRBV7-9	ASSLGGGNTEAF
TRBJ1-2	.	TRBV4-2	ASSPGVGGYGYT
TRBJ2-3	TRBD1	TRBV4-1	ASSQDPGQAATSDTQY
TRBJ1-5	.	TRBV18	ASSGGNSNQPQH
TRBJ1-3	.	TRBV30	AWSEYGRGSGNTIY
TRBJ1-3	.	TRBV6-6	ASSYSSGGFGNTIY
TRBJ1-5	.	TRBV5-6	ASSWGRVGNQPQH
TRBJ2-7	TRBD2	TRBV30	AWSGSTSGTYEQY
TRBJ2-3	.	TRBV9	ASSARSGGVADTQY
TRBJ2-7	TRBD1	TRBV7-8	ASSLRGGGLGTGDEQY
TRBJ2-3	TRBD2	TRBV10-1	ASTPGLAGNYTQY
TRBJ1-3	.	TRBV24-1	ATSDPRVGGNTIY
TRBJ1-6	.	TRBV6-2/TRBV6-3	ASSYGRQNSPLH
TRBJ1-1	.	TRBV6-5	ASSRSPKQSEAF
TRBJ2-7	.	TRBV7-6	ASSFLTGPYEQY
TRBJ2-6	.	TRBV5-1	ASCERSGANVLT
TRBJ2-5	TRBD2	TRBV30	AWSSVTSGETQY
TRBJ2-1	TRBD2	TRBV27	ASSLPSGNEQF
TRBJ2-1	.	TRBV30	AWMRESSYNEQF
TRBJ2-5	.	TRBV4-2	ASSQEFRGLVETQY
TRBJ2-3	TRBD2	TRBV5-1	ASSPGTSGGPDTQY
TRBJ1-2	.	TRBV28	ASSFGTNGYT
TRBJ1-2	TRBD1	TRBV7-8	ASSSRDTGGGYGYT
TRBJ2-3	.	TRBV7-8	ASSSKLTDTQY
TRBJ1-2	TRBD1	TRBV19	ASSQGADGYT
TRBJ1-1	TRBD1	TRBV29-1	SVEDLGQDPNTEAF
TRBJ2-6	.	TRBV6-5	ASSAYSSGANVLT
TRBJ2-1	TRBD2	TRBV19	ASSIGRLSGRAWNEQF
TRBJ2-2	.	TRBV5-6	ASSQGDGELF
TRBJ1-1	.	TRBV18	ASSPRGGNTEAF
TRBJ2-7	.	TRBV21-1	ASSTHRDRGGEQY
TRBJ2-1	.	TRBV4-1	ASTGADEQF
TRBJ2-2	.	TRBV5-4	ASSWDTTVTGELF
TRBJ2-6	TRBD1	TRBV27	ASSYQGQTGANVLT
TRBJ2-1	TRBD1	TRBV6-2/TRBV6-3	ASSYARTGPNNEQF
TRBJ2-3	TRBD2	TRBV19	ASRSRLAGGLADTQY
TRBJ1-6	.	TRBV10-3	AISRDRNNSPLH
TRBJ1-2	.	TRBV7-2	ASSSMVGYT
TRBJ2-7	.	TRBV5-1	ASSVLSDYEQY
TRBJ1-3	.	TRBV19	ASSRTTGTKGNTIY
TRBJ1-4	.	TRBV6-1	ASSEGDRTRPR
TRBJ2-3	TRBD2	TRBV5-4	ASGPGTSGGAWDTQY
TRBJ1-5	TRBD1	TRBV5-5	ASSLRMQGDKGSNQPQH
TRBJ2-1	.	TRBV18	ASSPKQYNEQF
TRBJ2-1	TRBD2	TRBV9	ASSPRDSGRYNEQF
TRBJ2-7	TRBD2	TRBV4-1	ASSPGLAVGEQY
TRBJ2-1	.	TRBV28	ASSLVTGARSYNEQF
TRBJ2-1	TRBD2	TRBV4-2	ASSQDFQGTSDVSSYNEQF
TRBJ1-4	.	TRBV12-3/TRBV12-4	ATQQGLGEKLF